The sequence of this T cell receptor (beta chain) was determined in a study of blood T cells in healthy people across ages. CDR1 is SGHRS, CDR2 YFSETQ, per germline. The CDR3 totals 16 residues. Trimming cost V 0 bases and J 3 bases, with 14 bases left between them. PCR was performed a second time for roughly 7 to 11 cycles using a sample-barcoded 5' primer and a J-beta primer mix. TCRdb reprocessed the 5' RACE reads via MiXCR and lists one record per CDR3 protein. This table has about 800,000 distinct CDR3 sequences, over 45% appearing once. Each donor gave approximately 9.1 milliliters of peripheral blood.

The specimen was blood. The genes are TRBV5-1 and TRBJ2-3; D gene ambiguous. The receptor comes from a man aged 25-40 years in good health. Here the CDR3 reads CASSLDPASETDTQYF. The CDR3 region has the DNA TGCGCCAGCAGCTTGGATCCGGCCTCGGAGACAGATACGCAGTATTTT.